One sample yielded the 18 T cell receptor beta chains listed below, sequenced in a study of human T cells and chemical hapten exposure. TCRdb called the RACE reads again in MiXCR, with one record for every CDR3 protein. This sample has 150,000 to 200,000 distinct CDR3 sequences; roughly 30% occur once, and the top ten carry 2.9%. Time point reported: pre-sensitization, week 0. Treatment reported: therapeutic diphenylcyclopropenone sensitization with weekly scalp DPC. The source material was whole blood, sampled in connection with sensitization to the hapten diphenylcyclopropenone (DPC). The receptors come from a woman aged 25 to 39 with alopecia areata. Some clones in this sample may be carry-over from other donors' samples.

This clonotype was seen more than once but under ten times. V usage is TRBV7-9 and J usage is TRBJ1-1; D gene uncertain. The V gene lost 3 bases and the J gene lost 4 bases, with 12 bases spanning the gap. From germline, CDR1 is SEHNR and CDR2 FQNEAQ (reference sequence). The CDR3 is 14 amino acids. The CDR3 DNA is TGTGCCAGCAGCTTTTCGGGTGTAAGCACTGAAGCTTTCTTT. Translation gives CASSFSGVSTEAFF. Complete variable domain (other parts from reference TRBV7-9 and TRBJ1-1): DTGVSQNPRHKITKRGQNVTFRCDPISEHNRLYWYRQTLGQGPEFLTYFQNEAQLEKSRLLSDRFSAERPKGSFSTLEIQRTEQGDSAMYLCASSFSGVSTEAFFGQGTRLTVV.

Notes on this clonotype: The junction departs from the called germline gene at one end, perhaps through a read error. The chain carries TRBV6-1 and TRBJ1-2, with TRBD1 identical over 8 bases. Germline assignment: CDR1 MNHNS and CDR2 SASEGT. CDR3 length: 12 amino acids. In DNA form, the CDR3 reads TGTGCCAGCAGTGTGGACAGGGTTGGCTTCACCTTC. This translates into CASSVDRVGFTF.

This chain uses TRBV4-1 with TRBJ2-7; D is unresolved. The V and J ends lost 0 bases and 2 bases respectively, with 8 bases between them. Germline V gene data show CDR1 as MGHRA and CDR2 as YSYEKL. The CDR3 is made up of 14 amino acids. The CDR3 bases are TGCGCCAGCAGCCAAGACACGGTCACCTACGAGCAGTACTTC. Translation gives CASSQDTVTYEQYF.

This clonotype was detected only a few times. CDR3 DNA sequence: TGTGCCAGCACCGGGACAGGGGGATGGGAGACCCAGTACTTC. Amino acids: CASTGTGGWETQYF. The chain recombines TRBV30 with TRBJ2-5; 11 bases agree with TRBD1. Germline V gene sequence: CDR1 GTSNPN, CDR2 SVGIG (reference sequence). The CDR3 sequence is 14 residues long. The J segment lost 5 bases and the V segment lost 8 bases, leaving 10 bases of the junction unmatched.

The chain couples TRBV12-3 or TRBV12-4 to TRBJ2-5, with D uncertain. This CDR3 comprises 13 residues. V shed 3 bases and J shed 5 bases, with 10 bases lying between them. The CDR3 bases are TGTGCCAGCAGTTTGTCCCTGGGGGAGACCCAGTACTTC. It codes for CASSLSLGETQYF.

In DNA, the CDR3 is TGCGCCAGCAGCCCCTTTCGGGGGGGCCTTAGGGCAGATACGCAGTATTTT. This encodes CASSPFRGGLRADTQYF. This rearrangement joins TRBV5-1 to TRBJ2-3, with 8 bases fitting TRBD2. Germline trimming cut 4 bases from V and 4 bases from J; bases unmatched to any gene: 14. The CDR3 extends over 17 amino acids. Germline CDR1 is SGHRS and CDR2 is YFSETQ.

This chain links TRBV5-1 with TRBJ2-7; D is tentatively TRBD1 or TRBD2 (7 bases each). The CDR3 is 15 amino acids. With 2 bases removed from V and 4 bases from J, the gap between germline ends came to 16 bases. The germline gives CDR1 SGHRS, CDR2 YFSETQ. The CDR3 coding sequence is TGCGCCAGCAGCTTACGCGGGGGACAGCAATACGAGCAGTACTTC. Its protein is CASSLRGGQQYEQYF.

This clonotype was seen only a few times. The rearrangement uses TRBV30 and TRBJ2-5, with D uncertain. The CDR3 loop spans 12 amino acids. V dropped 2 bases and J dropped 3 bases, with 7 bases sitting between them. Looked up from germline, CDR1 is GTSNPN and CDR2 is SVGIG (reference sequence). For the CDR3, the DNA is TGTGCCTGGAGTTGGAAGAAAGAGACCCAGTACTTC. Translation gives CAWSWKKETQYF. Drawing the rest from reference TRBV30 and TRBJ2-5, the complete variable domain is SQTIHQWPATLVQPVGSPLSLECTVEGTSNPNLYWYRQAAGRGLQLLFYSVGIGQISSEVPQNLSASRPQDRQFILSSKKLLLSDSGFYLCAWSWKKETQYFGPGTRLLVL.

This chain connects TRBV3-1 to TRBJ2-1, with TRBD1 matching over 7 bases. This CDR3 comprises 15 residues. The J segment lost 9 bases and the V segment lost 4 bases, leaving 12 bases of the junction unmatched. Germline values: CDR1 LGHDT, CDR2 YNNKEL (reference sequence). The CDR3 sequence: CASSLEPQGVGEQFF. The CDR3 DNA reads TGTGCCAGCAGCCTTGAGCCGCAGGGGGTCGGTGAGCAGTTCTTC.

This clonotype was counted a few times. The V call is TRBV7-2, the J call TRBJ1-1; D gene uncertain. This CDR3 region has 15 residues. The V gene's germline CDR1 is SGHTA and CDR2 FQGNSA. The V gene lost 5 bases and the J gene lost 4 bases, with 17 bases spanning the gap. The CDR3 region is CASSREAGSLTEAFF. For the CDR3, the DNA is TGTGCCAGCAGCAGAGAGGCAGGTTCACTCACTGAAGCTTTCTTT.

The rearrangement uses TRBV20-1 and TRBJ1-2; perhaps TRBD1 as D (5 bases). Deletions cut 3 bases from V and 4 bases from J, with 12 bases between. CDR3 length: 13 amino acids. CDR1 and CDR2 (germline): DFQATT, SNEGSKA (reference sequence). For the CDR3, the DNA is TGCAGTGCTAGGGTGGGGGATCTCTATGGCTACACCTTC. It is translated as CSARVGDLYGYTF.

The chain joins TRBV2 to TRBJ1-1; a weak D match, TRBD1 (5 bases). Trimming removed 8 bases at V and 2 bases at J, with 12 bases between. This CDR3 has 13 residues. CDR1 is SNHLY, CDR2 FYNNEI, per germline. The CDR3 loop is CASSREVNTEAFF. CDR3 nucleotides: TGTGCCAGCTCCAGGGAGGTAAACACTGAAGCTTTCTTT.

The chain uses TRBV29-1 and TRBJ1-5, with a weak D call TRBD1 (5 bases). This CDR3 has 14 residues. The germline CDR1 and CDR2 sequences are SQVTM and ANQGSEA. V dropped 5 bases and J dropped 2 bases, with 13 bases sitting between them. The CDR3 reads CSVKGDSGNQPQHF. CDR3 bases: TGCAGCGTTAAAGGAGACAGTGGCAATCAGCCCCAGCATTTT.

This clonotype turned up a few times. The rearrangement uses TRBV20-1 and TRBJ2-1; the D gene is possibly TRBD2 (5 bases). Germline V gives CDR1 DFQATT, CDR2 SNEGSKA (reference sequence). This CDR3 has 14 residues. The V end was cut by 5 bases, the J end by 3 bases, with 14 bases between. CDR3 nucleotide sequence: TGCAGTGCTCCCGACTACCGTATCTACAATGAGCAGTTCTTC. It encodes CSAPDYRIYNEQFF.

This clonotype was seen more than once but under ten times. The chain combines TRBV5-1 with TRBJ1-1; D ambiguous. V lost 0 bases to trimming and J lost 1 base, with 10 bases between them. In germline, CDR1 is SGHRS, CDR2 YFSETQ. This CDR3 spans 15 amino acids. Written as DNA, the CDR3 is TGCGCCAGCAGCTTGGGAGGATCTGGGAACACTGAAGCTTTCTTT. It is translated as CASSLGGSGNTEAFF.

This clonotype was observed a few times. V gene TRBV24-1 combines with J gene TRBJ2-3, with TRBD1 as a possible D gene (5 bases). V shed 0 bases and J shed 2 bases, with 8 bases lying between them. This CDR3 comprises 15 residues. Germline values: CDR1 KGHDR, CDR2 SFDVKD. The CDR3 reads CATSDLRQNTDTQYF. The CDR3 DNA is TGTGCCACCAGTGATTTGCGACAGAACACAGATACGCAGTATTTT.

The CDR3 region is CASSLSLSTDTQYF. Here the CDR3 DNA reads TGCGCCAGCAGCTTGAGTTTATCCACAGATACGCAGTATTTT. V and J are TRBV5-1 and TRBJ2-3; D is unresolved. This CDR3 has 14 residues. The germline CDR1 and CDR2 sequences are SGHRS and YFSETQ. The V end lost 1 base, the J end lost 2 bases, and 8 bases lay between the germline ends.

The V gene is TRBV28, the J gene TRBJ1-5, with 8 bases lining up with TRBD1. V trimming: 8 bases; J trimming: 7 bases; junction bases outside the gene matches: 7. This CDR3 region has 13 residues. The V gene's germline CDR1 is MDHEN and CDR2 SYDVKM. Written as DNA, the CDR3 is TGTGCCAGCGGGACAGGTTCTCGGCAGCCCCAGCATTTT. Its translation: CASGTGSRQPQHF.